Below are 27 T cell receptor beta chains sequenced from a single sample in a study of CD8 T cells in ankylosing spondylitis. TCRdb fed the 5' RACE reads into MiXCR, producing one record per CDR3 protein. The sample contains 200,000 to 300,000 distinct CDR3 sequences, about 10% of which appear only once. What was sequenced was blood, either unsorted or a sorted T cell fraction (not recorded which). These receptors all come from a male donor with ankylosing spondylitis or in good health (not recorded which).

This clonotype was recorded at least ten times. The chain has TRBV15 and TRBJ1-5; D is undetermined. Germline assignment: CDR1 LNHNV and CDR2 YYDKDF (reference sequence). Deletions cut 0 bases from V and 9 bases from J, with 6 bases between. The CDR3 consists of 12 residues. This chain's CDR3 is CATSRDRSPQHF. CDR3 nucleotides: TGTGCCACCAGCAGAGATCGCTCGCCCCAGCATTTT.

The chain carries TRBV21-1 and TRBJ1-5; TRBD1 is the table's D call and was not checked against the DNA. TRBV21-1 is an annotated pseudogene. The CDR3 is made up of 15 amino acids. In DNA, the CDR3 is TGTGCCAGCAGCCGCCATGGAGGGGGGAGTCAGCCCCAGCATTTT. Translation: CASSRHGGGSQPQHF.

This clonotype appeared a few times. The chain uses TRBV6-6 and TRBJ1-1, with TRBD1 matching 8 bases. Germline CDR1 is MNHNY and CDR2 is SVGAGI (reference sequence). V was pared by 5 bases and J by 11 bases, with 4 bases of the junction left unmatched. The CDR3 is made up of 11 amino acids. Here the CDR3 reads CASSRDRWAFF. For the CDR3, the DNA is TGTGCCAGCAGTCGGGACAGGTGGGCTTTCTTT.

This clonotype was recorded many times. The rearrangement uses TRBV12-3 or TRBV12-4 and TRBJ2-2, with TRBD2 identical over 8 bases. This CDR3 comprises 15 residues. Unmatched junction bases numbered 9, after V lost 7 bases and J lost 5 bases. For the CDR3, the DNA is TGTGCCAGCACCCATCCCCGGGGGGGTACCGGGGAGCTGTTTTTT. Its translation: CASTHPRGGTGELFF.

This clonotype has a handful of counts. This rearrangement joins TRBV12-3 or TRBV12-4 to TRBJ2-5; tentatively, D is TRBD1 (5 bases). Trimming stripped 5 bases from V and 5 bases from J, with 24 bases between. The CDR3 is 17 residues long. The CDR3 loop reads CASSRRVLSGVRETQYF. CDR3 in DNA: TGTGCCAGCAGTCGCAGGGTTCTTTCTGGAGTAAGGGAGACCCAGTACTTC.

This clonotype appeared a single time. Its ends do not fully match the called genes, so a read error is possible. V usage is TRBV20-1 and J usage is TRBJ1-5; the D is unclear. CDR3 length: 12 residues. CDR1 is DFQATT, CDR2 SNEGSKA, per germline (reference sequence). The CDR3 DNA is TGCAGTGCACGGACCGGCAATCGGCCCCAGCATTTT. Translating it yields CSARTGNRPQHF.

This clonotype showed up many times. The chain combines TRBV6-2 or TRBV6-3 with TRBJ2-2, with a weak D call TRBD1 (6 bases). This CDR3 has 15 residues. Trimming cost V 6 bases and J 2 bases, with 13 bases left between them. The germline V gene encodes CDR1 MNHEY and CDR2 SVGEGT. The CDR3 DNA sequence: TGTGCCAGCAGATCCAGACAGGTCAACACCGGGGAGCTGTTTTTT. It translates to CASRSRQVNTGELFF.

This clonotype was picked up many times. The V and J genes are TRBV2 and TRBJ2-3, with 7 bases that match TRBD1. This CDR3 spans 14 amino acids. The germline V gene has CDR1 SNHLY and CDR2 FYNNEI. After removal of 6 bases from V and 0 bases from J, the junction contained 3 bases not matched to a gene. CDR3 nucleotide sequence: TGTGCCAGCAGCAGGGACAGAAGCACAGATACGCAGTATTTT. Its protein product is CASSRDRSTDTQYF.

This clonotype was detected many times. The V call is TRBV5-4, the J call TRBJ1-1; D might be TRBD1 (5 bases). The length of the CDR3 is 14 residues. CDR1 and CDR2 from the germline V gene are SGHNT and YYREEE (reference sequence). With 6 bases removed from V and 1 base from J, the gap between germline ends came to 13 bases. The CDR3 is CASTPDTKNTEAFF. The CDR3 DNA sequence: TGTGCCAGCACCCCGGACACAAAGAACACTGAAGCTTTCTTT. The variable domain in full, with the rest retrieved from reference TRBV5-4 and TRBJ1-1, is ETGVTQSPTHLIKTRGQQVTLRCSSQSGHNTVSWYQQALGQGPQFIFQYYREEENGRGNFPPRFSGLQFPNYSSELNVNALELDDSALYLCASTPDTKNTEAFFGQGTRLTVV.

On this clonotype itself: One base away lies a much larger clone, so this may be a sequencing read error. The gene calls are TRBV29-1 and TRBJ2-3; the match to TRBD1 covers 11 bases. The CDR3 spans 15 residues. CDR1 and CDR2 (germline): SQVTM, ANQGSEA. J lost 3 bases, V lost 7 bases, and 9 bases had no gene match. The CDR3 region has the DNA TGCAGCGCTAAAGACGGACAGGGGGCGACAGATACGCAGTATTTT. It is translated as CSAKDGQGATDTQYF.

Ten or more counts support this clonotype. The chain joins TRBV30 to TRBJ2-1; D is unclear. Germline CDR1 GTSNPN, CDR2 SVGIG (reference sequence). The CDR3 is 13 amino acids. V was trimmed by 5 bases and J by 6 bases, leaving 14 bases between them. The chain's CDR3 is CAWGVGLGNEQFF. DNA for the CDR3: TGTGCCTGGGGGGTTGGGCTAGGCAATGAGCAGTTCTTC.

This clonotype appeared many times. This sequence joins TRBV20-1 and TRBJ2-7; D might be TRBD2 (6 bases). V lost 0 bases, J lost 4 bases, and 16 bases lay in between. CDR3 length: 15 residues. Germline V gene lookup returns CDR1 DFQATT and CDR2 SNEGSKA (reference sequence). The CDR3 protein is CSARDLGEERYEQYF. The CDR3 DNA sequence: TGCAGTGCTAGAGACCTCGGGGAGGAACGATACGAGCAGTACTTC.

The CDR3 region has the DNA TGCAGTGCTAGAGGCAGGCAGGGCTACACCTTC. Amino acids: CSARGRQGYTF. This chain connects TRBV20-1 to TRBJ1-2; D not certain. The CDR3 totals 11 residues. Germline-derived CDR1 and CDR2 are DFQATT and SNEGSKA (reference sequence). Trimming stripped 1 base from V and 8 bases from J, with 8 bases between.

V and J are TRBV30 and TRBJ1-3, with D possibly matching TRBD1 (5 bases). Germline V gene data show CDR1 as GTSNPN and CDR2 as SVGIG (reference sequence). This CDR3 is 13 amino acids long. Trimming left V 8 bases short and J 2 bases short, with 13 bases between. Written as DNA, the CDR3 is TGTGCCGCCCCCCGGGGGGCTGGAAACACCATATATTTT. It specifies CAAPRGAGNTIYF.

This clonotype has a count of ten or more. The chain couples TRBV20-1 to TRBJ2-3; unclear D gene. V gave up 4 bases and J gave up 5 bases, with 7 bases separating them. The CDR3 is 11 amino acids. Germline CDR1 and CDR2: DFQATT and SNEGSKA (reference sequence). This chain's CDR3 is CSATHLDTQYF. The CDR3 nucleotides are TGCAGTGCTACCCACCTAGATACGCAGTATTTT.

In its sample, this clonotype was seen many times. The CDR3 here is CASSRGLAENTGELFF. CDR3 nucleotide sequence: TGTGCCAGCTCACGAGGACTAGCGGAAAACACCGGGGAGCTGTTTTTT. The chain links TRBV18 to TRBJ2-2; 10 nucleotides agree with TRBD2. The germline V gene encodes CDR1 KGHSH and CDR2 LQKENI. V lost 4 bases, J lost 2 bases, and 4 bases stayed unmatched. The CDR3 has 16 amino acids. Full variable domain (outside the CDR3, taken from reference TRBV18 and TRBJ2-2): NAGVMQNPRHLVRRRGQEARLRCSPMKGHSHVYWYRQLPEEGLKFMVYLQKENIIDESGMPKERFSAEFPKEGPSILRIQQVVRGDSAAYFCASSRGLAENTGELFFGEGSRLTVL.

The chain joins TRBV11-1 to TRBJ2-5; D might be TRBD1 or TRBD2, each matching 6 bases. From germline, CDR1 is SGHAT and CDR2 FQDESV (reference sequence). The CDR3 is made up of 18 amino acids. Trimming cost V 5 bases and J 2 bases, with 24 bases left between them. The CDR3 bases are TGTGCCAGCAGCCCAATTCGGGGGATTGGGGGGCTACAAGAGACCCAGTACTTC. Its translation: CASSPIRGIGGLQETQYF.

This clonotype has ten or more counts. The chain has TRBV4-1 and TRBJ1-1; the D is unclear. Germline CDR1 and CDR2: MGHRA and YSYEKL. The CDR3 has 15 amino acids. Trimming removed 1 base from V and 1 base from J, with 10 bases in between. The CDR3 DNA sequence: TGCGCCAGCAGCCAAGCGACAACTTGGAACACTGAAGCTTTCTTT. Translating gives CASSQATTWNTEAFF.

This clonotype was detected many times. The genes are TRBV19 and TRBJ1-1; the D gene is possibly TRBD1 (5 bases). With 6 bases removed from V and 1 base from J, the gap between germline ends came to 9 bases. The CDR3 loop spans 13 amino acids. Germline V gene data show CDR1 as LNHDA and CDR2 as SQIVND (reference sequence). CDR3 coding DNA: TGTGCCAGTAGGGGGCCGAGGAACACTGAAGCTTTCTTT. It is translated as CASRGPRNTEAFF.

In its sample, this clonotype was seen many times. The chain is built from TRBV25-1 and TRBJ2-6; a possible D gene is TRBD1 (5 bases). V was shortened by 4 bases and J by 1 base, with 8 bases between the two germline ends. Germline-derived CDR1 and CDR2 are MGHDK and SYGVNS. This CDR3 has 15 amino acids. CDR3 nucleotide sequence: TGTGCCAGCAGTGGCTACAGGTCTGGGGCCAACGTCCTGACTTTC. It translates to CASSGYRSGANVLTF.

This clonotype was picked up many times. The CDR3 coding sequence is TGCGCCAGCAGCTTGGAGGCGGGAACCACTGAAGCTTTCTTT. It translates to CASSLEAGTTEAFF. The rearrangement uses TRBV5-1 and TRBJ1-1; D call uncertain. Deletions cut 0 bases from V and 4 bases from J, with 10 bases between. The CDR3 contains 14 residues. Looked up from germline, CDR1 is SGHRS and CDR2 is YFSETQ.

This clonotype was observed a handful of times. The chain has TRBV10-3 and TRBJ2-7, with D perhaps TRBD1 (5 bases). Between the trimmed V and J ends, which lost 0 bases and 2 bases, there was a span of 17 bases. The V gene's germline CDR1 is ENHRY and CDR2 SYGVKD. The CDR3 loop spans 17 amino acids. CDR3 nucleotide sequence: TGTGCCATCAGTGAGTCGACGGACAACTTAACTCCCTACGAGCAGTACTTC. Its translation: CAISESTDNLTPYEQYF.

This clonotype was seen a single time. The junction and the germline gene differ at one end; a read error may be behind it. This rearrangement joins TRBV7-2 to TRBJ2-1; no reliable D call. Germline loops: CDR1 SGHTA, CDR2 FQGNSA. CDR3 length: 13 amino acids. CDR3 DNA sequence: TGTGCCAGCAGCTTAGCGTCGAGAAATGGGCAGTTCTTC. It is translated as CASSLASRNGQFF.

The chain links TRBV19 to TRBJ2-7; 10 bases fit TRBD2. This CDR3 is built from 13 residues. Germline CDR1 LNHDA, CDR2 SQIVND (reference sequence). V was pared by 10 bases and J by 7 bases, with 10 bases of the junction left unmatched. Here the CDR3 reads CANNPGLAYEQYF. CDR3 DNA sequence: TGTGCCAACAATCCGGGACTAGCGTATGAGCAGTACTTC.

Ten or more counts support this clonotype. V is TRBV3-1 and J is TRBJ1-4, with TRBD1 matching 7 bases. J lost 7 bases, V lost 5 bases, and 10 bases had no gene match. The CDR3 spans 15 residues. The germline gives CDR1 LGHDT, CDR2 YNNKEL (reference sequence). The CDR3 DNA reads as TGTGCCAGCAGCTTCACGACAGGGAGGTCTGAAAAACTGTTTTTT. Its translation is CASSFTTGRSEKLFF.

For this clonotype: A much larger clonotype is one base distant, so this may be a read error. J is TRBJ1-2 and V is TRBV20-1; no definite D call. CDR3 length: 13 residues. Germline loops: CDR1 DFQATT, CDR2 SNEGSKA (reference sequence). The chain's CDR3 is CSATRTDPYGHTF. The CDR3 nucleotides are TGCAGTGCTACCCGAACAGATCCCTATGGCCACACCTTC.

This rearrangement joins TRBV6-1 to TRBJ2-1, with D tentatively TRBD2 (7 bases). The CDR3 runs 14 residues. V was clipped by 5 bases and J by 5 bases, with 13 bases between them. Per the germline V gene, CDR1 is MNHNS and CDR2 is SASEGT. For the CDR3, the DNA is TGTGCCAGCAGTCTGGGGGGGGCTGACAATGAGCAGTTCTTC. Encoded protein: CASSLGGADNEQFF.